The source of this T cell receptor beta chain is a study of Ad26.COV2.S vaccination and SARS-CoV-2 variants. For the study at large: The Ad26.COV2.S arm of the COV1001 trial was where the donor was placed.

A word on this clone: Antigen unknown.

Sequencing used immunoSEQ multiplex PCR; TCRdb keeps in-frame clones, though not all of them. The table records some 390,000 clones, approximately 86% of them present only once. Treatment meaning: 19 received Ad26.COV2.S at low or high dose, single or two shots; roughly 5 received placebo; per-sample allocation not given. The samples were gathered on day 63 after the first injection of vaccine or placebo. What was given as vaccine was an Ad26 vector encoding Wuhan-strain SARS-CoV-2 spike. The CDR3 spans 15 residues. V shed 6 bases and J shed 0 bases, with 11 bases lying between them. Looked up from germline, CDR1 is MNHEY and CDR2 is SVGAGI. Study-wide results and limits: Post-vaccination spike-specific CD8+ and CD4+ T cell responses reportedly had substantial breadth. Placebo recipients trailed vaccine recipients in spike-specific TCR breadth.

This material consisted of peripheral blood, taken in a trial of Ad26.COV2.S vaccine versus placebo. The gene calls are TRBV6-5 and TRBJ1-4; weak D call: TRBD1 (5 bases). This TCR was sampled from a person between 18 and 65 years old who received the Ad26.COV2.S COVID-19 vaccine or a placebo. The CDR3 DNA follows: TGTGCCAGCAGGACCGACAGTTCAACTAATGAAAAACTGTTTTTT. Translation gives CASRTDSSTNEKLFF.